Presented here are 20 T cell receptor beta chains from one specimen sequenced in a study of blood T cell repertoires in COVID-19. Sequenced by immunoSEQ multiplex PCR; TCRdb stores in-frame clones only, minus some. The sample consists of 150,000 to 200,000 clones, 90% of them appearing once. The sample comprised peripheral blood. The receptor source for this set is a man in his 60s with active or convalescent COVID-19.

Written as DNA, the CDR3 is TGCAGCGTCCTTGGGGTAGCGGGGAGCACAGATACGCAGTATTTT. Protein sequence: CSVLGVAGSTDTQYF. This chain joins TRBV29-1 and TRBJ2-3, with 8 bases lining up with TRBD2. V lost 6 bases and J lost 0; bases outside the gene matches: 8. Germline V CDR1 and CDR2: SQVTM, ANQGSEA. The length of the CDR3 is 15 residues.

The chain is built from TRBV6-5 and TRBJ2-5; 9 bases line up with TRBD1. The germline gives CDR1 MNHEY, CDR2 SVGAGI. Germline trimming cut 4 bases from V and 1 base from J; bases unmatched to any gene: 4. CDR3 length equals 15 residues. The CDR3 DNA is TGTGCCAGCAGTTTTGACAGGGGGACCCAAGAGACCCAGTACTTC. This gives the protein CASSFDRGTQETQYF.

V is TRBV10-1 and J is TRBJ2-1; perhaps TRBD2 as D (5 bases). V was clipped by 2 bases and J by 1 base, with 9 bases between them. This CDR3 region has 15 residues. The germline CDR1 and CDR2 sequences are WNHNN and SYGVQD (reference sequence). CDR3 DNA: TGCGCCAGCAGTGAGATTTCGGGGTCCTACAATGAGCAGTTCTTC. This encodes CASSEISGSYNEQFF.

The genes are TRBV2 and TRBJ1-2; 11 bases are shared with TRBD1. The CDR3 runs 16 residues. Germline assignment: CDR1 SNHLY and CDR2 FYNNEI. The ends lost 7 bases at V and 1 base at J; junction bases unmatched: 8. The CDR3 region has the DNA TGTGCCAGCATGCCGGGACAGGGGGGTGTTAACTATGGCTACACCTTC. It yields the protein CASMPGQGGVNYGYTF.

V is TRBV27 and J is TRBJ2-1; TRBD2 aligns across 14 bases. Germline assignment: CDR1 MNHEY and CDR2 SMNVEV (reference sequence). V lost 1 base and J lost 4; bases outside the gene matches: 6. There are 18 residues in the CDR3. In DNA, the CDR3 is TGTGCCAGCAGTTTATGGGGACTAGCGGGAGTTGGATACAATGAGCAGTTCTTC. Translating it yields CASSLWGLAGVGYNEQFF.

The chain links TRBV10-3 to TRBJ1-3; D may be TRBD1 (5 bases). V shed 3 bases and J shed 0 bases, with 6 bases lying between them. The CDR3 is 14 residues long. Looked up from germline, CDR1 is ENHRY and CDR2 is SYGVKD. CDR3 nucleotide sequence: TGTGCCATCAGTGAAGGACACTCTGGAAACACCATATATTTT. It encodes CAISEGHSGNTIYF.

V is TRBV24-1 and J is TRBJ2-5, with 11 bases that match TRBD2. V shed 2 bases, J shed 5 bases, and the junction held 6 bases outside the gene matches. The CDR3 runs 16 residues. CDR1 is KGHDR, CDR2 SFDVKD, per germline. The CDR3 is CATSDSGTSGRETQYF. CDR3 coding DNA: TGTGCCACCAGTGATTCCGGGACTAGCGGTAGGGAGACCCAGTACTTC.

CDR3 bases: TGTGCCAGCAGTGATGGACTAGCGTACAATGAGCAGTTCTTC. The encoded protein is CASSDGLAYNEQFF. The chain couples TRBV6-1 to TRBJ2-1; the match to TRBD2 covers 9 bases. The CDR3 loop spans 14 amino acids. Germline-derived CDR1 and CDR2 are MNHNS and SASEGT. V lost 3 bases and J lost 4; bases outside the gene matches: 1.

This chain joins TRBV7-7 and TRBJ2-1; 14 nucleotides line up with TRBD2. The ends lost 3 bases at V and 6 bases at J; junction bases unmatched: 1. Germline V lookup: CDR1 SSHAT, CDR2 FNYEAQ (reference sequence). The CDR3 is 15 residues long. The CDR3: CASSLGLAGVNEQFF. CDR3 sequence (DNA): TGTGCCAGCAGCTTGGGACTAGCGGGGGTCAATGAGCAGTTCTTC.

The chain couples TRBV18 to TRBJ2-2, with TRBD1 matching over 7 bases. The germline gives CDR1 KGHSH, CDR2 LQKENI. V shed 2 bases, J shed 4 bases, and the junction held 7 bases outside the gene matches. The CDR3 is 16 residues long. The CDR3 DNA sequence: TGTGCCAGCTCACCAAGACAGGGAGTAAGCACCGGGGAGCTGTTTTTT. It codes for CASSPRQGVSTGELFF.

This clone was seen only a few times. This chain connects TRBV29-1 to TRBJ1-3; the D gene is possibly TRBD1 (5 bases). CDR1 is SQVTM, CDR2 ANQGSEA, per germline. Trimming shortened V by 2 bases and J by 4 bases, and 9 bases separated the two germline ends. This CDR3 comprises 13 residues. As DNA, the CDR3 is TGCAGCGTTGAAAAGGGGATCGGAAACACCATATATTTT. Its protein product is CSVEKGIGNTIYF.

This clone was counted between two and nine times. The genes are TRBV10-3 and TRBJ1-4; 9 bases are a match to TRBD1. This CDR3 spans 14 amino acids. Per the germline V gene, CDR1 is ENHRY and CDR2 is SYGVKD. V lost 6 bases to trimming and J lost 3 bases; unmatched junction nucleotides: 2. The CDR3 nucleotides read TGTGCCATCAGGGGACAGGGACCTAATGAAAAACTGTTTTTT. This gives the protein CAIRGQGPNEKLFF.

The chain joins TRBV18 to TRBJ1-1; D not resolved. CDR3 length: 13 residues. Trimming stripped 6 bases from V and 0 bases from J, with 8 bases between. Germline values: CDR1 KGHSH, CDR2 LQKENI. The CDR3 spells CASSGEVNTEAFF. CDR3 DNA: TGTGCCAGCTCCGGCGAGGTGAACACTGAAGCTTTCTTT.

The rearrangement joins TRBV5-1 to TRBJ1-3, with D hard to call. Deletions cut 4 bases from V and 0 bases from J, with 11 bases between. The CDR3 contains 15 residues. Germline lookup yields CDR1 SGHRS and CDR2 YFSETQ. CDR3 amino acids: CASSMAYGSGNTIYF. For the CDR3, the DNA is TGCGCCAGCAGCATGGCGTACGGCTCTGGAAACACCATATATTTT.

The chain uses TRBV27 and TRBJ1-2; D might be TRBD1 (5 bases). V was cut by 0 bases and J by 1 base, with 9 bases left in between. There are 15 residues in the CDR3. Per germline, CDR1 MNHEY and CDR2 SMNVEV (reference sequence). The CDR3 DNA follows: TGTGCCAGCAGTTTATCTCCTAGGGGTAACTATGGCTACACCTTC. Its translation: CASSLSPRGNYGYTF.

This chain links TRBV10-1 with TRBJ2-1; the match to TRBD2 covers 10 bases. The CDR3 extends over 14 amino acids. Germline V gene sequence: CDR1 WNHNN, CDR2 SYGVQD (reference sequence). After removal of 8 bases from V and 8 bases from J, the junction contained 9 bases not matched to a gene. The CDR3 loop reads CASATGTSVDEQFF. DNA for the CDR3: TGCGCCAGCGCAACCGGGACTAGCGTCGATGAGCAGTTCTTC.

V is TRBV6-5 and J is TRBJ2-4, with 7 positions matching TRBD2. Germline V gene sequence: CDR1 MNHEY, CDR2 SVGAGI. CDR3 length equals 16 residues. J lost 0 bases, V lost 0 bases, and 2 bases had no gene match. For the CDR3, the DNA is TGTGCCAGCAGTTACTCCGGGGGGTTAGCCAAAAACATTCAGTACTTC. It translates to CASSYSGGLAKNIQYF.

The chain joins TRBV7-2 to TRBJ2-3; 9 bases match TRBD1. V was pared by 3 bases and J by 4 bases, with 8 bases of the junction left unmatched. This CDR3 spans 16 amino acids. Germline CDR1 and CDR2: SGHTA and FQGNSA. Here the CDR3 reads CASSLVGQGSPDTQYF. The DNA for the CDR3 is TGTGCCAGCAGCTTGGTTGGACAGGGGTCCCCAGATACGCAGTATTTT.

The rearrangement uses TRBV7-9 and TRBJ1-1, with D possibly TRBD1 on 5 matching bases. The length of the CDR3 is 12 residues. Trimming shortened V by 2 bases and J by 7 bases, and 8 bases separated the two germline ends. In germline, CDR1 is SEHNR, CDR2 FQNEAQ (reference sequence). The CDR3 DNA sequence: TGTGCCAGCAGCTTACAGGGAATTGAAGCTTTCTTT. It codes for CASSLQGIEAFF.

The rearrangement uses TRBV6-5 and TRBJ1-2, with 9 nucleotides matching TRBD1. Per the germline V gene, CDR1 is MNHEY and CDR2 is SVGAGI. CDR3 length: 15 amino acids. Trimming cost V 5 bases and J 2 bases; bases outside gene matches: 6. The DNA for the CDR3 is TGTGCCAGCAGTAGCCTGGGGACAGGGAACTATGGCTACACCTTC. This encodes CASSSLGTGNYGYTF.